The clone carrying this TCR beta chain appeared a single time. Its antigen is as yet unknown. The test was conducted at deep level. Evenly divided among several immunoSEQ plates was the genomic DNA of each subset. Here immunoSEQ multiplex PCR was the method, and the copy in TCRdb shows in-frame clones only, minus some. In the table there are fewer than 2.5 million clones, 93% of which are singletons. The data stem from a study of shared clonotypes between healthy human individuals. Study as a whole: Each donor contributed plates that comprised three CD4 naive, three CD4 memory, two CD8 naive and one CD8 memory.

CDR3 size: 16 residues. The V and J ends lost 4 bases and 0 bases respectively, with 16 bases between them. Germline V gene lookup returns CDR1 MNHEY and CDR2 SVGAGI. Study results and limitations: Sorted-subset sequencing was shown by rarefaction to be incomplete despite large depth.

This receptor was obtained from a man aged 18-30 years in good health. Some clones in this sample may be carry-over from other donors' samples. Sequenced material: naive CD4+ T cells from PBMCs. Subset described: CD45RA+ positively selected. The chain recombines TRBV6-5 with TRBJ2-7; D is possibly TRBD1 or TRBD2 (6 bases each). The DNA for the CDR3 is TGTGCCAGCAGTTCCCAGGGGAGGACTACCTCCTACGAGCAGTACTTC. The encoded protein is CASSSQGRTTSYEQYF.